The 21 T cell receptor beta chains listed next were all sequenced from one sample in a study of shared clonotypes between healthy human individuals. The method was immunoSEQ multiplex PCR; TCRdb's version includes in-frame clones alone and lacks a portion of them. The sample lists fewer than 850,000 clones, approximately 79% occurring once. Sequenced: memory CD4+ T cells sorted from blood. Stated subset: CD45RA-negative fraction. These receptor sequences come from a woman between 25 and 40 years old in good health.

The table lists this clone with a count of one. The genes are TRBV7-9 and TRBJ2-7; TRBD1 is a possible D gene (6 bases). Trimming stripped 4 bases from V and 1 base from J, with 11 bases between. Per the germline V gene, CDR1 is SEHNR and CDR2 is FQNEAQ (reference sequence). The CDR3 extends over 14 amino acids. CDR3 sequence (DNA): TGTGCCAGCAGCTATGCCGGACAGTCCTACGAGCAGTACTTC. Translating gives CASSYAGQSYEQYF.

The V call is TRBV29-1, the J call TRBJ2-1, with 7 bases that match TRBD2. CDR1 and CDR2 from the germline V gene are SQVTM and ANQGSEA. V was pared by 7 bases and J by 0 bases, with 9 bases of the junction left unmatched. The CDR3 runs to 15 residues. CDR3 nucleotide sequence: TGCAGCGAGGGGCGGGGGTCGGGCTCCTACAATGAGCAGTTCTTC. Residues: CSEGRGSGSYNEQFF.

This sequence joins TRBV2 and TRBJ1-5, with unresolved D. Germline V gene lookup returns CDR1 SNHLY and CDR2 FYNNEI. The ends were cut back, 5 bases at V and 5 bases at J, with 10 bases in the middle. The CDR3 has 13 amino acids. CDR3 residues: CASSKVSDQPQHF. The CDR3 coding sequence is TGTGCCAGCAGTAAAGTAAGCGATCAGCCCCAGCATTTT.

The chain recombines TRBV28 with TRBJ1-4; D perhaps matches TRBD1 (5 bases). The germline V gene encodes CDR1 MDHEN and CDR2 SYDVKM. CDR3 length: 15 residues. The V end was cut by 2 bases, the J end by 7 bases, with 14 bases between. The CDR3 here is CASSLTVGRSEKLFF. Written as DNA, the CDR3 is TGTGCCAGCAGTTTAACTGTGGGACGTAGTGAAAAACTGTTTTTT.

The genes are TRBV10-3 and TRBJ2-5; 8 bases agree with TRBD2. The J segment lost 1 base and the V segment lost 8 bases, leaving 6 bases of the junction unmatched. This CDR3 is built from 14 residues. Germline CDR1 reads ENHRY; CDR2 reads SYGVKD. CDR3 residues: CAICRGLGQETQYF. The CDR3 bases are TGTGCCATCTGCAGGGGACTAGGCCAAGAGACCCAGTACTTC.

This chain joins TRBV6-6 and TRBJ2-2; D may be TRBD1 (5 bases). Germline-derived CDR1 and CDR2 are MNHNY and SVGAGI (reference sequence). The V gene lost 5 bases and the J gene lost 0 bases, with 10 bases spanning the gap. The CDR3 extends over 15 amino acids. CDR3 residues: CASSSGHANTGELFF. As DNA, the CDR3 is TGTGCCAGCAGTAGTGGACACGCGAACACCGGGGAGCTGTTTTTT.

This clone was observed a single time. The J gene is TRBJ2-1, the V gene TRBV27; D not resolved. The CDR3 length is 14 residues. The V end was cut by 6 bases, the J end by 3 bases, with 12 bases between. Per the germline V gene, CDR1 is MNHEY and CDR2 is SMNVEV (reference sequence). The DNA of the CDR3 is TGTGCCAGCAGAAATGGGCGGAACTACAATGAGCAGTTCTTC. It translates to CASRNGRNYNEQFF.

In its sample, this clone was seen many times. The sample holds other DNA sequences that translate to the same CDR3. This chain links TRBV18 with TRBJ2-7; D is unclear. With 3 bases removed from V and 3 bases from J, the gap between germline ends came to 3 bases. The germline V gene has CDR1 KGHSH and CDR2 LQKENI. This CDR3 comprises 11 residues. The CDR3 DNA reads TGTGCCAGCTCACCTCTCTACGAGCAGTACTTC. Amino acids: CASSPLYEQYF.

This chain uses TRBV28 with TRBJ1-2; 9 bases are a match to TRBD1. The CDR3 is 16 amino acids. Germline V lookup: CDR1 MDHEN, CDR2 SYDVKM. Trimming took 4 bases from V and 8 from J; bases not matched to a gene: 14. The CDR3 DNA sequence: TGTGCCAGCAGTTCAGTTGCGGGACAGGGTTTAGGGGGCTACACCTTC. The encoded protein is CASSSVAGQGLGGYTF.

Details on this clone: A far larger clone is a single base away, which makes a read error likely. The chain couples TRBV11-3 to TRBJ2-2, with 7 nucleotides matching TRBD1. Germline assignment: CDR1 SGHNT and CDR2 YENEEA. The CDR3 is 16 residues long. The J segment lost 8 bases and the V segment lost 4 bases, leaving 13 bases of the junction unmatched. The CDR3 nucleotides read TGTGCCAGCAGCTCTGAGGGGGCGGACTCTGTAGGGGAGCTGTTTTTT. It specifies CASSSEGADSVGELFF.

Worth noting for this clone: At one end the junction does not follow the germline gene, possibly because of a read error. This chain uses TRBV9 with TRBJ1-2; no firm D call. The CDR3 loop spans 13 amino acids. Looked up from germline, CDR1 is SGDLS and CDR2 is YYNGEE. CDR3 DNA: TGTGCCAGCAGCGTAGGAGGTTCATGGGCCACCGCCTTC. Its translation is CASSVGGSWATAF.

Comments on this clone: Other DNA sequences in this sample translate to the same CDR3. The chain links TRBV18 to TRBJ1-2; D gene uncertain. The ends were cut back, 2 bases at V and 5 bases at J, with 3 bases in the middle. The CDR3 covers 11 residues. Germline-derived CDR1 and CDR2 are KGHSH and LQKENI. The CDR3 bases are TGTGCCAGCTCACCAGGGTATGGCTACACCTTC. This encodes CASSPGYGYTF.

The chain couples TRBV28 to TRBJ1-1; D perhaps matches TRBD1 (5 bases). Germline loops: CDR1 MDHEN, CDR2 SYDVKM. The CDR3 is made up of 14 amino acids. The V gene lost 7 bases and the J gene lost 3 bases, with 15 bases spanning the gap. CDR3 DNA: TGTGCCAGCAATCGCCGGGGGGAACACACTGAAGCTTTCTTT. It encodes CASNRRGEHTEAFF.

This clone was recorded once. The chain links TRBV5-5 to TRBJ2-2; D ambiguous. CDR1 and CDR2 (germline): SGHKS, YYEKEE (reference sequence). V was cut by 0 bases and J by 1 base, with 10 bases left in between. The CDR3 totals 16 residues. The DNA for the CDR3 is TGTGCCAGCAGCTTGGTCGTGGTGAGGAACACCGGGGAGCTGTTTTTT. Translated: CASSLVVVRNTGELFF.

V gene TRBV5-1 combines with J gene TRBJ2-2, with 9 positions matching TRBD1. The germline V gene encodes CDR1 SGHRS and CDR2 YFSETQ. V lost 3 bases, J lost 4 bases, and 16 bases stayed unmatched. This CDR3 is 19 amino acids long. CDR3 DNA sequence: TGCGCCAGCAGCTCGATACCCCCTGGACAGGGGCGGAGCACCGGGGAGCTGTTTTTT. Translating gives CASSSIPPGQGRSTGELFF.

The gene calls are TRBV7-6 and TRBJ1-3, with TRBD1 matching over 7 bases. Germline lookup yields CDR1 SGHVS and CDR2 FNYEAQ. Unmatched junction bases numbered 4, after V lost 5 bases and J lost 0 bases. This CDR3 has 15 amino acids. The CDR3 nucleotides read TGTGCCAGCAGCCCGGGACAGCTCTCTGGAAACACCATATATTTT. Its translation is CASSPGQLSGNTIYF.

CDR3 in amino acids: CASSQQPGQGDGYTF. The CDR3 DNA sequence: TGCGCCAGCAGCCAACAACCGGGACAGGGGGATGGCTACACCTTC. This sequence joins TRBV4-1 and TRBJ1-2, with TRBD1 identical over 11 bases. The V segment lost 2 bases and the J segment 6 bases; nucleotides outside the gene matches: 5. The CDR3 extends over 15 amino acids. The V gene's germline CDR1 is MGHRA and CDR2 YSYEKL.

This clone was seen more than once but under ten times. This chain uses TRBV6-1 with TRBJ1-1; D unresolved. Germline loops: CDR1 MNHNS, CDR2 SASEGT. Trimming shortened V by 3 bases and J by 4 bases, and 15 bases separated the two germline ends. The length of the CDR3 is 15 residues. The CDR3 reads CASSEGNIRGTEAFF. CDR3 bases: TGTGCCAGCAGTGAGGGGAATATTCGAGGCACTGAAGCTTTCTTT.

The chain carries TRBV6-5 and TRBJ2-5, with 8 bases identical to TRBD2. With 2 bases clipped from V and 5 bases from J, the junction kept 7 bases outside the gene matches. CDR1 is MNHEY and CDR2 is SVGAGI in the germline V gene. The CDR3 length is 15 residues. CDR3 loop: CASSYDSGSSETQYF. Written as DNA, the CDR3 is TGTGCCAGCAGTTACGACAGCGGGAGCAGTGAGACCCAGTACTTC.

The chain links TRBV7-5 to TRBJ2-7. TRBV7-5 is noted as a pseudogene. The CDR3 sequence is 13 residues long. CDR3 sequence (DNA): TGTGTCAGAAGCTTACTTCGGCCCTACGAGCAGTACTTC. It translates to CVRSLLRPYEQYF.

The rearrangement joins TRBV5-1 to TRBJ2-7, with a tentative D call TRBD1 (5 bases). Germline CDR1 and CDR2: SGHRS and YFSETQ. V was trimmed by 4 bases and J by 2 bases, leaving 10 bases between them. CDR3 length equals 13 residues. The CDR3 spells CASSTDSPYEQYF. The CDR3 bases are TGCGCCAGCAGCACTGACAGCCCCTACGAGCAGTACTTC. The complete variable domain, with remaining parts taken from reference TRBV5-1 and TRBJ2-7, reads KAGVTQTPRYLIKTRGQQVTLSCSPISGHRSVSWYQQTPGQGLQFLFEYFSETQRNKGNFPGRFSGRQFSNSRSEMNVSTLELGDSALYLCASSTDSPYEQYFGPGTRLTVT.